This T cell receptor (beta chain) is from a study of blood T cell repertoires in COVID-19. From germline, CDR1 is KGHSH and CDR2 LQKENI. The CDR3 totals 15 residues. V gave up 3 bases and J gave up 8 bases; unmatched junction bases: 12. The method was immunoSEQ multiplex PCR; TCRdb's version includes in-frame clones alone and lacks a portion of them. The sample holds roughly 75,000 clones, 86% seen once. The clonotype originates from a man of 80 years or more in a cohort sampled during active COVID-19. Source material: peripheral blood. The chain has TRBV18 and TRBJ1-2, with 7 bases aligning to TRBD1. CDR3 bases: TGTGCCAGCTCACCCAAGCAAAGACAGGGCGGGGGCTACACCTTC. This encodes CASSPKQRQGGGYTF. Using reference TRBV18 and TRBJ1-2 for the parts outside the CDR3, the full variable domain is NAGVMQNPRHLVRRRGQEARLRCSPMKGHSHVYWYRQLPEEGLKFMVYLQKENIIDESGMPKERFSAEFPKEGPSILRIQQVVRGDSAAYFCASSPKQRQGGGYTFGSGTRLTVV.